This TCR beta chain was recorded in a study of blood T cell repertoires in COVID-19 (dated by TCRdb to about 2020). With respect to the entire study: Samples covering the acute and convalescent phases of COVID-19 were provided by collaborators in the United States, Italy and Spain. The material from the prospective study consisted of cDNA or gDNA derived from T cells, B-cell-depleted T cells, or PBMCs. The dataset comprised deeply sampled blood TCRbeta repertoires from subjects exposed to, actively infected with, or recovered from COVID-19. A freely available public database, intended as a resource for researchers studying the immune response to SARS-CoV-2, is where the repertoires were released. Samples were obtained from the ongoing ImmuneRACE study (first 160 participants) and from about 1,300 subjects provided by 6 global collaborators. Nearly every sample came with metadata listing a de-identified subject ID, COVID-19 status, age in years and sex. HLA class I and class II types, where available, came from metadata supplied by the sample provider rather than from assay-based typing.

TCRbeta CDR3 regions were amplified from genomic DNA using the immunoSEQ Assay, a bias-controlled multiplex PCR. Turning to the authors' computational methods: Nucleated cell counts per sample were estimated from amplification of reference gene primers within the assay. To quantify the absolute abundance of each unique TCRbeta CDR3 rearrangement, sequence reads were collapsed and filtered. For each sample, productive Simpson clonality was calculated by taking the square root of Simpson's diversity index across productive rearrangements. Drawn from immuneACCESS, this table holds only the in-frame rearrangements with V and J called that TCRdb kept. Clones are partly lost; checked studies trace under half to an unresolved V gene and leave the rest unexplained. V, J and clone size are those of that table, while D and trimming were read from the DNA. This sample is represented by about 280,000 clones; roughly 90% of them were singletons. Approximately 8.5% of the sample comes from the top ten.

There are 13 amino acids in the CDR3, from cysteine to phenylalanine inclusive. The sequence is cut down to CDR3 DNA, 39 bases in frame from base 1. CDR1 and CDR2 are read off the germline V gene as MNHEY and SVGAGI. Regarding this clone: What antigen it recognizes has not been identified. No much larger clone exists at a distance of one base, and base qualities are not known.

The collaborating institutions used their own protocols to collect whole blood in K2EDTA tubes. For TCRbeta analysis, collaborators shipped samples in one of three forms: frozen whole blood, isolated PBMCs, or DNA extracted from either of those sample types. The research as a whole found: The amount of clinical and demographic metadata varied by source and participant and was provided uncurated.

The sequencing input was peripheral blood. The source of this sequence is a man aged 18 to 30 with active or convalescent COVID-19. Here the chain combines TRBV6-5 and TRBJ1-2; tentative D gene TRBD1, with 6 bases matching. The CDR3 reads as follows: CDLRTAANYGYTF. The base sequence is TGTGACCTCCGGACAGCAGCTAACTATGGCTACACCTTC.